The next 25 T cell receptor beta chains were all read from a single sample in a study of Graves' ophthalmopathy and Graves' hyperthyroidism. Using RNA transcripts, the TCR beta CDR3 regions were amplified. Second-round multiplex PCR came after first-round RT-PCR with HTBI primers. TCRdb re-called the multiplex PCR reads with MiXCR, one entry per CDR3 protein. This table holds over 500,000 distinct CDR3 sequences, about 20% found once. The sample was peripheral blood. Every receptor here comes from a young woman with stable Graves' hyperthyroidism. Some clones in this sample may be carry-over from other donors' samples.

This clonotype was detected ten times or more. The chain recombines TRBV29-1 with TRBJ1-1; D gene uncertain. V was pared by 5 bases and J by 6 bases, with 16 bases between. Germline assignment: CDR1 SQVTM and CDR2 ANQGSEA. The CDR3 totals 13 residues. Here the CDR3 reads CSVKDGLKAEAFF. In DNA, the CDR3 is TGCAGCGTTAAGGACGGTCTCAAGGCTGAAGCTTTCTTT.

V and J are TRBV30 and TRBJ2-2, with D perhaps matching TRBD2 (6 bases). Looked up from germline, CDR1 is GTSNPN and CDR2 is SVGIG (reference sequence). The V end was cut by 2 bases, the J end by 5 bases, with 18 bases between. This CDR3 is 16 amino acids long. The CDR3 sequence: CAWSKSTGAITGELFF. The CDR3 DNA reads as TGTGCCTGGAGTAAATCAACGGGAGCTATAACCGGGGAGCTGTTTTTT.

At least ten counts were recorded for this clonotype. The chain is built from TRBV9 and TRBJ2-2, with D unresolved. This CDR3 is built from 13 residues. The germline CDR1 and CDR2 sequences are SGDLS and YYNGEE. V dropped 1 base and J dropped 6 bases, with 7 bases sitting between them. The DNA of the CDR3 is TGTGCCAGCAGCGTACGCCAGTCCGGGGAGCTGTTTTTT. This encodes CASSVRQSGELFF.

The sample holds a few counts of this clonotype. The CDR3: CAWSPHQGQGNEKLFF. The CDR3 bases are TGTGCCTGGAGTCCTCACCAGGGACAGGGGAATGAAAAACTGTTTTTT. The chain recombines TRBV30 with TRBJ1-4; 10 bases are shared with TRBD1. The CDR3 extends over 16 amino acids. The germline V gene encodes CDR1 GTSNPN and CDR2 SVGIG (reference sequence). Trimming at V came to 2 bases and at J to 5 bases, leaving 8 bases not matched to a gene. Drawing the rest from reference TRBV30 and TRBJ1-4, the complete variable domain is SQTIHQWPATLVQPVGSPLSLECTVEGTSNPNLYWYRQAAGRGLQLLFYSVGIGQISSEVPQNLSASRPQDRQFILSSKKLLLSDSGFYLCAWSPHQGQGNEKLFFGSGTQLSVL.

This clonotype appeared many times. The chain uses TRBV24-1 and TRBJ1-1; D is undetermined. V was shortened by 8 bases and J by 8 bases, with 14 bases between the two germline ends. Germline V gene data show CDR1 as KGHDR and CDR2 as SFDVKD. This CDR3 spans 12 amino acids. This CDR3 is CATKHGDGEAFF. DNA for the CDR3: TGTGCCACCAAACACGGAGATGGGGAAGCTTTCTTT.

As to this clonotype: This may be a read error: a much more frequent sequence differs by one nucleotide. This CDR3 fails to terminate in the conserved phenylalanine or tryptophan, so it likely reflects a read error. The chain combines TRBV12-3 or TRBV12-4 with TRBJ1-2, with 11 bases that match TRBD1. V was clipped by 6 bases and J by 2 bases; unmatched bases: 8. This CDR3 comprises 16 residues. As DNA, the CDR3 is TGTGCCAGCAGCCGGGACAGGGGGACCCTCAACTATGGCTACACCGTC. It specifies CASSRDRGTLNYGYTV.

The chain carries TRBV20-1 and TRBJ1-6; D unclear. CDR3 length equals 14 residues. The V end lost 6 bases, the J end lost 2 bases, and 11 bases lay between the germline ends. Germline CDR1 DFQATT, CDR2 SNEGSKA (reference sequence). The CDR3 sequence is CSAAQVPYNSPLHF. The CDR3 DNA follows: TGCAGTGCGGCTCAGGTCCCCTATAATTCACCCCTCCACTTT.

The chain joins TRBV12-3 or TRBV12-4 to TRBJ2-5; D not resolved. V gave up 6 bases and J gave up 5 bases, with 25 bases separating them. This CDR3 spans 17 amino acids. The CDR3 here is CASSQDLLFGRLETQYF. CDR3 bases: TGTGCCAGCAGCCAAGATCTTTTATTTGGAAGATTGGAGACCCAGTACTTC.

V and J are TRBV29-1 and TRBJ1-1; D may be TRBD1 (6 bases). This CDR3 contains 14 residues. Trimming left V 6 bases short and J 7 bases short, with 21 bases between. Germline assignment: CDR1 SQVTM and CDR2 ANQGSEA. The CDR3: CSVARQQGEGEAFF. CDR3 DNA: TGCAGCGTCGCCCGTCAACAGGGCGAAGGTGAAGCTTTCTTT.

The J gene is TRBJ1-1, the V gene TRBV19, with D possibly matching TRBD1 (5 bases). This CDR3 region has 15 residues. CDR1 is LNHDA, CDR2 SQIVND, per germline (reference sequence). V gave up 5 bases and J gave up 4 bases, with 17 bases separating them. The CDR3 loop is CASSGRAGSITEAFF. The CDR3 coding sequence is TGTGCCAGTAGTGGCCGTGCAGGGTCGATCACTGAAGCTTTCTTT.

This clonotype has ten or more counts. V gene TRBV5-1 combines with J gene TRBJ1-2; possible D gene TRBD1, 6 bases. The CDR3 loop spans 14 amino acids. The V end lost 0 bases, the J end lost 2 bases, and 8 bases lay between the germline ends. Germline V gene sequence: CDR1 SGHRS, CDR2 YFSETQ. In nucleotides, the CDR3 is TGCGCCAGCAGCTTGGACGGACAGAACTATGGCTACACCTTC. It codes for CASSLDGQNYGYTF. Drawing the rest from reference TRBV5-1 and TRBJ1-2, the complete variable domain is KAGVTQTPRYLIKTRGQQVTLSCSPISGHRSVSWYQQTPGQGLQFLFEYFSETQRNKGNFPGRFSGRQFSNSRSEMNVSTLELGDSALYLCASSLDGQNYGYTFGSGTRLTVV.

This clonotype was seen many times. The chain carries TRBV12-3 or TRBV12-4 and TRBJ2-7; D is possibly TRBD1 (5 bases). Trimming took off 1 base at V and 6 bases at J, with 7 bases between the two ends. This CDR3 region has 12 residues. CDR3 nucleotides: TGTGCCAGCAGTTTAGGCAGGGTCGAGCAGTACTTC. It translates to CASSLGRVEQYF.

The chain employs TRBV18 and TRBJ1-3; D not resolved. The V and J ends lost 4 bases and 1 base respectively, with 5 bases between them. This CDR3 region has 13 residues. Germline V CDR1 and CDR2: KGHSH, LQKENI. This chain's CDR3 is CASSRQSGNTIYF. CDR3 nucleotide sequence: TGTGCCAGCTCACGGCAGTCTGGAAACACCATATATTTT.

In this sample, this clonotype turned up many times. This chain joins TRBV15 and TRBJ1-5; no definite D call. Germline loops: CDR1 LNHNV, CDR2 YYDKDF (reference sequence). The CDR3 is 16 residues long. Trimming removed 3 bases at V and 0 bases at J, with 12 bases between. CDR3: CATSSDPPNSNQPQHF. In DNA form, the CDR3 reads TGTGCCACCAGCAGCGACCCCCCAAATAGCAATCAGCCCCAGCATTTT.

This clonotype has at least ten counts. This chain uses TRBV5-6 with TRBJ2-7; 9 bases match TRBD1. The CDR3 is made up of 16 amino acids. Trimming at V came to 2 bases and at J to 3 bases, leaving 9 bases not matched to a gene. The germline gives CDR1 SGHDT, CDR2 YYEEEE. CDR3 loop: CASSFSERQGVYEQYF. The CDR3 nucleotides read TGTGCCAGCAGCTTCTCCGAACGACAGGGGGTCTACGAGCAGTACTTC.

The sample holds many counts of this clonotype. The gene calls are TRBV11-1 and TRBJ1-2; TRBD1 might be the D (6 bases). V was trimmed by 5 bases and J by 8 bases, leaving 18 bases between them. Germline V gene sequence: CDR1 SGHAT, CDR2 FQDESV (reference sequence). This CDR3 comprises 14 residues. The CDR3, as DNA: TGTGCCAGCAGCCCTGGTGGGGGCGTGAGAGGCTACACCTTC. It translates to CASSPGGGVRGYTF.

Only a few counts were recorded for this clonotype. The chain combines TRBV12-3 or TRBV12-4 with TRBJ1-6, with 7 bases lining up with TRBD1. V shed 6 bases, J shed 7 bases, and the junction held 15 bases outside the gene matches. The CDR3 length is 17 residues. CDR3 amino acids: CASRREGGTVGNSPLHF. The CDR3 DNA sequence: TGTGCCAGCAGAAGGGAGGGGGGGACAGTCGGAAATTCACCCCTCCACTTT.

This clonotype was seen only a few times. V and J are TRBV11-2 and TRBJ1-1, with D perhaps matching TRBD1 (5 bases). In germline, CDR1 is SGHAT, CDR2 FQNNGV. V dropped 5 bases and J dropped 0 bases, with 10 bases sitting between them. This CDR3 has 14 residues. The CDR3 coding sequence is TGTGCCAGCAGCGAACCGGGACTGAACACTGAAGCTTTCTTT. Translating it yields CASSEPGLNTEAFF.

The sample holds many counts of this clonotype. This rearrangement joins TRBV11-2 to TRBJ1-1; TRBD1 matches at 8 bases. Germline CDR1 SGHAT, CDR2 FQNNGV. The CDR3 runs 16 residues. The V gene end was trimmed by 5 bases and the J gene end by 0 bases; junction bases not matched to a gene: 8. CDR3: CASSQGQVMMNTEAFF. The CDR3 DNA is TGTGCCAGCAGCCAGGGACAGGTGATGATGAACACTGAAGCTTTCTTT. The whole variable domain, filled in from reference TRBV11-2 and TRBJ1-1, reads EAGVAQSPRYKIIEKRQSVAFWCNPISGHATLYWYQQILGQGPKLLIQFQNNGVVDDSQLPKDRFSAERLKGVDSTLKIQPAKLEDSAVYLCASSQGQVMMNTEAFFGQGTRLTVV.

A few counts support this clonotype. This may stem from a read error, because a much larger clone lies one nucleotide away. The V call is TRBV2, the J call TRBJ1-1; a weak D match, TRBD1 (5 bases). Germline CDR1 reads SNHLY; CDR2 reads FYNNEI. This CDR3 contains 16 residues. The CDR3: CASGDPGGASATEAFF. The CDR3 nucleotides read TGTGCCAGCGGTGATCCGGGCGGGGCCTCGGCCACTGAAGCTTTCTTT.

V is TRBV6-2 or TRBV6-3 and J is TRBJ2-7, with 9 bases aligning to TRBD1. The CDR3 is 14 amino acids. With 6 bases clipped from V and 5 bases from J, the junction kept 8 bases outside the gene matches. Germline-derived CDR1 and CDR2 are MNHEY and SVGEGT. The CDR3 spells CASSAVGDRDEQYF. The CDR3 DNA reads TGTGCCAGCAGCGCCGTTGGGGACAGGGACGAGCAGTACTTC.

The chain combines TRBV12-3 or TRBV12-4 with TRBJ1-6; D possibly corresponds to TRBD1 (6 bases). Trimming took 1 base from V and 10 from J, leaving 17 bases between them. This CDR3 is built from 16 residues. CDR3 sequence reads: CASSLGRGGLDSPLHF. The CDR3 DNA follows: TGTGCCAGCAGTTTAGGGAGGGGGGGGCTTGACTCACCCCTCCACTTT.

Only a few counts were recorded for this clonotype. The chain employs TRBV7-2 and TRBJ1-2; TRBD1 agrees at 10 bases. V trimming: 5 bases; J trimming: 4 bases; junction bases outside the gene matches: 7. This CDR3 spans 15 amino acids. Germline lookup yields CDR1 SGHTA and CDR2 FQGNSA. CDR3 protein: CASSQTGGRRYGYTF. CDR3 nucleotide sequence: TGTGCCAGCAGCCAGACAGGGGGCCGGCGCTATGGCTACACCTTC.

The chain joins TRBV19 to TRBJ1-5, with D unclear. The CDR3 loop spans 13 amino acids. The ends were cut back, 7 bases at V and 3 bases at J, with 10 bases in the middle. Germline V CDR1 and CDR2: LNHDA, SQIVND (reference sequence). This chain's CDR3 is CASTDLINQPQHF. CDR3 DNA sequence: TGTGCCAGTACCGACTTAATCAATCAGCCCCAGCATTTT.

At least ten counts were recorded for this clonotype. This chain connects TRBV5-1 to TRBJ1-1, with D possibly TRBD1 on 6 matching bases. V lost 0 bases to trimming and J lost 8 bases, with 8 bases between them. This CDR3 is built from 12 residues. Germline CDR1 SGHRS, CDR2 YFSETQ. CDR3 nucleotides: TGCGCCAGCAGCTTGGTCGGACAGGAAGCTTTCTTT. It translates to CASSLVGQEAFF.